The 30 T cell receptor beta chains below were found in one sample sequenced in a study of lymphopenia after photon versus proton radiotherapy. Sequencing used immunoSEQ multiplex PCR; TCRdb keeps in-frame clones, though not all of them. The sample consists of 50,000 to 75,000 clones, 75% to 90% of them appearing once. The sequenced sample was peripheral blood, obtained from a patient treated with photon-based radiotherapy. The receptors were sampled from a man aged 35 to 55 with gastric cancer.

The chain couples TRBV4-1 to TRBJ1-1; D unresolved. Between the trimmed V and J ends, which lost 0 bases and 0 bases, there was a span of 11 bases. This CDR3 is 16 amino acids long. Per the germline V gene, CDR1 is MGHRA and CDR2 is YSYEKL. The CDR3 loop reads CASSQERRRLNTEAFF. The CDR3 region has the DNA TGCGCCAGCAGCCAAGAAAGAAGGCGGCTGAACACTGAAGCTTTCTTT.

The chain is built from TRBV5-5 and TRBJ2-7; D unclear. Germline V gene lookup returns CDR1 SGHKS and CDR2 YYEKEE (reference sequence). V was cut by 0 bases and J by 2 bases, with 9 bases left in between. The length of the CDR3 is 14 residues. For the CDR3, the DNA is TGTGCCAGCAGCTTGGTTGTAGGGACCTACGAGCAGTACTTC. Its translation: CASSLVVGTYEQYF. Looking up the rest from reference TRBV5-5 and TRBJ2-7 gives the full variable domain: DAGVTQSPTHLIKTRGQQVTLRCSPISGHKSVSWYQQVLGQGPQFIFQYYEKEERGRGNFPDRFSARQFPNYSSELNVNALLLGDSALYLCASSLVVGTYEQYFGPGTRLTVT.

This chain uses TRBV6-5 with TRBJ2-7; 9 bases are shared with TRBD1. The J segment lost 3 bases and the V segment lost 7 bases, leaving 10 bases of the junction unmatched. Germline V gives CDR1 MNHEY, CDR2 SVGAGI. This CDR3 contains 15 residues. DNA of the CDR3: TGTGCCAGCACCCAGGCGGGACAGGGAGGCTACGAGCAGTACTTC. Its translation is CASTQAGQGGYEQYF.

The V and J genes are TRBV19 and TRBJ1-5; D remains unclear. The CDR3 is 15 amino acids. The V end was cut by 5 bases, the J end by 1 base, with 12 bases between. The V gene's germline CDR1 is LNHDA and CDR2 SQIVND (reference sequence). The CDR3 spells CASSPDRPSNQPQHF. The CDR3 nucleotides read TGTGCCAGTAGTCCGGACCGACCCAGCAATCAGCCCCAGCATTTT.

This clone appeared once. This chain connects TRBV5-1 to TRBJ1-4, with a tentative D call TRBD1 (6 bases). Trimming removed 0 bases from V and 3 bases from J, with 12 bases in between. CDR1 and CDR2 from the germline V gene are SGHRS and YFSETQ. The CDR3 is made up of 16 amino acids. CDR3 region: CASSLAGGLPNEKLFF. CDR3 nucleotide sequence: TGCGCCAGCAGCTTGGCCGGGGGGCTGCCTAATGAAAAACTGTTTTTT.

J is TRBJ2-3 and V is TRBV11-2; D unclear. This CDR3 contains 13 residues. The V gene lost 0 bases and the J gene lost 4 bases, with 5 bases spanning the gap. CDR1 is SGHAT, CDR2 FQNNGV, per germline. This chain's CDR3 is CASSLDNADTQYF. Written as DNA, the CDR3 is TGTGCCAGCAGCTTAGATAACGCAGATACGCAGTATTTT. The entire variable domain, with the rest obtained from reference TRBV11-2 and TRBJ2-3, is as follows: EAGVAQSPRYKIIEKRQSVAFWCNPISGHATLYWYQQILGQGPKLLIQFQNNGVVDDSQLPKDRFSAERLKGVDSTLKIQPAKLEDSAVYLCASSLDNADTQYFGPGTRLTVL.

The genes are TRBV4-2 and TRBJ2-3; D gene ambiguous. V lost 0 bases to trimming and J lost 0 bases, with 13 bases between them. This CDR3 has 17 residues. CDR1 and CDR2 from the germline V gene are LGHNA and YNFKEQ. The CDR3 DNA reads as TGTGCCAGCAGCCAAGATCGGGCCGTACAAAGCACAGATACGCAGTATTTT. Translated: CASSQDRAVQSTDTQYF.

This clone was picked up one time. The chain has TRBV18 and TRBJ1-1; D perhaps matches TRBD1 (6 bases). The CDR3 is 14 residues long. Trimming removed 1 base at V and 1 base at J, with 7 bases between. Germline CDR1 reads KGHSH; CDR2 reads LQKENI. The CDR3 loop is CASSPQGGNTEAFF. The CDR3 DNA is TGTGCCAGCTCACCACAGGGGGGGAACACTGAAGCTTTCTTT.

Notes on this clone: The germline gene is not matched at one end of the junction; a read error may be the cause. J is TRBJ2-4 and V is TRBV7-7; the D call may be TRBD1 or TRBD2 (5 bases each). CDR3 size: 18 residues. Germline V gives CDR1 SSHAT, CDR2 FNYEAQ (reference sequence). Written as DNA, the CDR3 is TGTGCTAGCAGCCCTCGGGACCGGGTGTGGCGGTCCAAAAACATTCAGTACTTC. Encoded protein: CASSPRDRVWRSKNIQYF.

This clone was observed a few times. V is TRBV15 and J is TRBJ1-2; D might be TRBD1 (6 bases). CDR1 is LNHNV and CDR2 is YYDKDF in the germline V gene (reference sequence). V shed 5 bases and J shed 0 bases, with 13 bases lying between them. This CDR3 spans 15 amino acids. The DNA for the CDR3 is TGTGCCACCAGCGGTTGGACAGAAGCTAACTATGGCTACACCTTC. This codes for CATSGWTEANYGYTF.

The rearrangement uses TRBV25-1 and TRBJ1-5; possible D gene TRBD1, 5 bases. The CDR3 covers 15 residues. Germline V gene sequence: CDR1 MGHDK, CDR2 SYGVNS. Trimming removed 3 bases at V and 1 base at J, with 10 bases between. The CDR3 DNA sequence: TGTGCCAGCAGTGATTCAGGGATAAGCAATCAGCCCCAGCATTTT. This gives the protein CASSDSGISNQPQHF.

The chain couples TRBV27 to TRBJ1-4, with D hard to call. Germline CDR1 is MNHEY and CDR2 is SMNVEV (reference sequence). V lost 5 bases and J lost 0, with 10 bases in between. The CDR3 is 15 residues long. CDR3 sequence (DNA): TGTGCCAGCAGTCTCTACGGGGCAACTAATGAAAAACTGTTTTTT. Its protein product is CASSLYGATNEKLFF.

The rearrangement joins TRBV10-3 to TRBJ1-1, with a tentative D call TRBD1 (5 bases). Trimming removed 6 bases from V and 0 bases from J, with 11 bases in between. This CDR3 has 14 amino acids. Germline loops: CDR1 ENHRY, CDR2 SYGVKD. CDR3 DNA sequence: TGTGCCATCAGGGGGGACGGAATGAACACTGAAGCTTTCTTT. It codes for CAIRGDGMNTEAFF.

The chain recombines TRBV7-9 with TRBJ1-3, with 11 nucleotides matching TRBD1. The V segment lost 5 bases and the J segment 4 bases; nucleotides outside the gene matches: 1. This CDR3 is 14 amino acids long. Germline CDR1 is SEHNR and CDR2 is FQNEAQ (reference sequence). The CDR3 is CASSRTGGGNTIYF. CDR3 nucleotides: TGTGCCAGCAGCCGGACAGGGGGCGGAAACACCATATATTTT.

This chain links TRBV19 with TRBJ1-1; the D gene is possibly TRBD1 (6 bases). CDR1 LNHDA and CDR2 SQIVND come from the germline V gene (reference sequence). The CDR3 runs 13 residues. The V gene lost 7 bases and the J gene lost 2 bases, with 11 bases spanning the gap. CDR3 nucleotide sequence: TGTGCCAGTAATGGCAGGGGCAACACTGAAGCTTTCTTT. It is translated as CASNGRGNTEAFF.

This chain uses TRBV4-1 with TRBJ1-1; a possible D gene is TRBD1 (5 bases). The V gene lost 0 bases and the J gene lost 0 bases, with 11 bases spanning the gap. The CDR3 contains 16 residues. The V gene's germline CDR1 is MGHRA and CDR2 YSYEKL. CDR3 DNA: TGCGCCAGCAGCCAAGAATTGGGGGAATTGAACACTGAAGCTTTCTTT. Its translation: CASSQELGELNTEAFF.

This clone was seen once. V and J are TRBV7-8 and TRBJ1-2, with a possible D match to TRBD1 (6 bases). The germline V gene encodes CDR1 SGHVS and CDR2 FQNEAQ. This CDR3 is 13 amino acids long. V lost 5 bases and J lost 8, with 15 bases in between. Here the CDR3 DNA reads TGTGCCAGCAGCCCCGGACAGCTGGAGGGCTACACCTTC. This encodes CASSPGQLEGYTF.

This clone was counted a single time. The sample holds other DNA sequences that translate to the same CDR3. This rearrangement joins TRBV7-2 to TRBJ2-7; D is undetermined. Germline V lookup: CDR1 SGHTA, CDR2 FQGNSA. Trimming pared 5 bases from V and 4 bases from J, leaving 9 bases between. This CDR3 is 12 amino acids long. The CDR3 region is CASSTGLYEQYF. DNA for the CDR3: TGTGCCAGCAGCACCGGCCTTTACGAGCAGTACTTC.

The rearrangement links TRBV6-5 to TRBJ1-6, with D uncertain. The CDR3 loop spans 15 amino acids. Looked up from germline, CDR1 is MNHEY and CDR2 is SVGAGI. Trimming cost V 4 bases and J 4 bases, with 11 bases left between them. DNA for the CDR3: TGTGCCAGCAGTTGGCAACATTTATATAATTCACCCCTCCACTTT. This translates into CASSWQHLYNSPLHF.

This clone was found a few times. This rearrangement joins TRBV19 to TRBJ1-6, with TRBD1 as a possible D gene (6 bases). Trimming removed 5 bases at V and 4 bases at J, with 12 bases between. The length of the CDR3 is 15 residues. The germline V gene has CDR1 LNHDA and CDR2 SQIVND (reference sequence). CDR3 in amino acids: CASSSGTLYNSPLHF. CDR3 DNA: TGTGCCAGTAGTTCCGGGACACTGTATAATTCACCCCTCCACTTT.

The V gene is TRBV2, the J gene TRBJ1-6; maybe TRBD1 (6 bases). The V and J ends lost 3 bases and 9 bases respectively, with 18 bases between them. In germline, CDR1 is SNHLY, CDR2 FYNNEI. The CDR3 runs 16 residues. The CDR3, as DNA: TGTGCCAGCAGTGAGGTCAGGGGTCCCCTTGGTTCACCCCTCCACTTT. Translated, it gives CASSEVRGPLGSPLHF.

The rearrangement links TRBV2 to TRBJ1-4, with D possibly TRBD1 on 5 matching bases. In germline, CDR1 is SNHLY, CDR2 FYNNEI. Between the trimmed V and J ends, which lost 6 bases and 8 bases, there was a span of 19 bases. The CDR3 runs to 15 residues. The CDR3 loop is CASRVLGRLREKLFF. The DNA for the CDR3 is TGTGCCAGCAGGGTATTGGGACGGTTGAGGGAAAAACTGTTTTTT.

The chain links TRBV18 to TRBJ1-1; the D gene is possibly TRBD1 (6 bases). The CDR3 is 14 residues long. Germline assignment: CDR1 KGHSH and CDR2 LQKENI. Trimming removed 0 bases at V and 10 bases at J, with 15 bases between. The CDR3: CASSPPGGRRGAFF. The CDR3 DNA is TGTGCCAGCTCACCACCGGGGGGCCGGCGCGGAGCTTTCTTT.

This clone was recorded once. This chain connects TRBV7-2 to TRBJ2-2, with 10 bases matching TRBD1. Trimming took 4 bases from V and 5 from J; bases not matched to a gene: 1. Looked up from germline, CDR1 is SGHTA and CDR2 is FQGNSA. The CDR3 has 14 amino acids. Here the CDR3 DNA reads TGTGCCAGCAGCTCGGACAGGGGGACCGGGGAGCTGTTTTTT. Its translation: CASSSDRGTGELFF.

V and J are TRBV7-8 and TRBJ1-2; 8 bases agree with TRBD1. The ends lost 6 bases at V and 8 bases at J; junction bases unmatched: 20. The germline V gene has CDR1 SGHVS and CDR2 FQNEAQ. The CDR3 consists of 17 residues. CDR3: CASSGSVLGQGILGYTF. DNA of the CDR3: TGTGCCAGCAGTGGAAGCGTCTTAGGACAGGGAATTTTGGGCTACACCTTC. Drawing the rest from reference TRBV7-8 and TRBJ1-2, the complete variable domain is GAGVSQSPRYKVAKRGQDVALRCDPISGHVSLFWYQQALGQGPEFLTYFQNEAQLDKSGLPSDRFFAERPEGSVSTLKIQRTQQEDSAVYLCASSGSVLGQGILGYTFGSGTRLTVV.

There are a few counts of this clone. The chain joins TRBV27 to TRBJ1-1; a possible D gene is TRBD1 (5 bases). V shed 5 bases and J shed 12 bases, with 16 bases lying between them. CDR1 is MNHEY and CDR2 is SMNVEV in the germline V gene (reference sequence). The CDR3 spans 12 residues. The CDR3 protein is CASSPFGGRTFF. The DNA of the CDR3 is TGTGCCAGCAGTCCGTTCGGGGGGAGAACTTTCTTT.

The chain uses TRBV5-6 and TRBJ2-5; D unclear. The V gene's germline CDR1 is SGHDT and CDR2 YYEEEE. Between the trimmed V and J ends, which lost 2 bases and 0 bases, there was a span of 8 bases. The CDR3 length is 14 residues. CDR3 loop: CASSFNGYQETQYF. CDR3 DNA sequence: TGTGCCAGCAGCTTTAATGGGTACCAAGAGACCCAGTACTTC.

This clone was found once. The J gene is TRBJ1-1, the V gene TRBV19, with 10 bases lining up with TRBD1. V lost 10 bases to trimming and J lost 3 bases; unmatched junction nucleotides: 11. CDR1 is LNHDA and CDR2 is SQIVND in the germline V gene (reference sequence). This CDR3 has 15 amino acids. CDR3 in DNA: TGTGCCACTAAACCCGACGGACAGGGGGACACTGAAGCTTTCTTT. Translation: CATKPDGQGDTEAFF. Supplemented by reference TRBV19 and TRBJ1-1, the full variable domain reads DGGITQSPKYLFRKEGQNVTLSCEQNLNHDAMYWYRQDPGQGLRLIYYSQIVNDFQKGDIAEGYSVSREKKESFPLTVTSAQKNPTAFYLCATKPDGQGDTEAFFGQGTRLTVV.

The rearrangement uses TRBV7-8 and TRBJ2-1; the D is unclear. The germline V gene encodes CDR1 SGHVS and CDR2 FQNEAQ. V lost 3 bases and J lost 6, with 9 bases in between. CDR3 length: 13 residues. Here the CDR3 reads CASSFDFFNEQFF. The CDR3 DNA follows: TGTGCCAGCAGCTTCGACTTTTTCAATGAGCAGTTCTTC.

This clone came up a few times. Distinct nucleotide sequences in the sample also encode this CDR3. V gene TRBV2 combines with J gene TRBJ1-4; 7 nucleotides align to TRBD1. CDR3 length equals 13 residues. The ends lost 6 bases at V and 7 bases at J; junction bases unmatched: 5. The germline V gene has CDR1 SNHLY and CDR2 FYNNEI. In nucleotides, the CDR3 is TGTGCCAGCAGACGACAGGGTGGTGAAAAACTGTTTTTT. Protein product: CASRRQGGEKLFF.